Sequencing of this TCR beta chain was carried out in a study of beta chain features in type 1 diabetes. Study results and limitations: In patients and controls equally, PCR might favor templates that are shorter. Moderately but significantly shorter TCRB CDR3s were found in Type 1 diabetes patients in all four CD4+ subsets. Patients showed naive, central memory and Treg TCRB repertoires that appeared more similar than those of healthy donors.

About this clone: What it binds is not known.

The germline V gene encodes CDR1 SGHNT and CDR2 YYREEE (reference sequence). Trimming cost V 0 bases and J 1 base, with 10 bases left between them. The CDR3 has 15 residues. Expressed TCRB transcripts were sequenced, since all the RNA that had been isolated was reverse transcribed. The repertoire was sequenced with immunoSEQ multiplex PCR; TCRdb's copy has only in-frame clones and lacks some. This sample yields roughly 150,000 clones, of which approximately 8.7% are seen a single time; 0.65% to 0.9% belongs to the top ten. The sequencing input was central memory CD4+ T cells from blood. The V gene is TRBV5-4, the J gene TRBJ1-1; no clear D gene. The receptor comes from a woman in her 30s with type 1 diabetes. The CDR3: CASSLDARANTEAFF. In DNA form, the CDR3 reads TGTGCCAGCAGCTTGGATGCGCGGGCGAACACTGAAGCTTTCTTT.